Listed below are T cell receptor beta chains from one sample, sequenced in a study of T cell responses to AZD1222 COVID-19 vaccine. TCRdb keeps only in-frame clones here, not all; method: immunoSEQ multiplex PCR. Of about 120,000 clones in the sample, 80% to 95% were seen once. Sequences were derived from peripheral blood, sampled on day 0 of AZD1222 vaccination. The origin of the receptors is an adult in good health. Both conserved end residues are part of each CDR3. The order of the fields is clone size, V gene, D gene, J gene, CDR3 protein, CDR3 DNA. D genes are given only for firm matches. The size of a clone is reported for some rows only, either as once, few or many, or as a class for expanded clones.

clone size: NA; V gene: TRBV5-1; D gene: NA; J gene: TRBJ1-6; CDR3 protein: CASSLERSSYNSPLHF; CDR3 DNA: TGCGCCAGCAGCTTGGAACGGTCCTCCTATAATTCACCCCTCCACTTT
clone size: NA; V gene: TRBV27; D gene: NA; J gene: TRBJ1-1; CDR3 protein: CASLILDSWNEAFF; CDR3 DNA: TGTGCCAGCTTAATCCTCGACAGCTGGAATGAAGCTTTCTTT
clone size: NA; V gene: TRBV6-5; D gene: NA; J gene: TRBJ1-2; CDR3 protein: CASAWGSYGYTF; CDR3 DNA: TGTGCCAGCGCGTGGGGGAGCTATGGCTACACCTTC
clone size: NA; V gene: TRBV3-1/TRBV3-2; D gene: NA; J gene: TRBJ1-5; CDR3 protein: CASSQSSWGPNQPQHF; CDR3 DNA: TGTGCCAGCAGCCAAAGCTCGTGGGGGCCCAATCAGCCCCAGCATTTT
clone size: NA; V gene: TRBV10-3; D gene: NA; J gene: TRBJ1-5; CDR3 protein: CAISEWGGGQPQHF; CDR3 DNA: TGTGCCATCAGTGAGTGGGGTGGAGGTCAGCCCCAGCATTTT
clone size: NA; V gene: TRBV3-1/TRBV3-2; D gene: NA; J gene: TRBJ1-2; CDR3 protein: CASSQDRGGTNYGYTF; CDR3 DNA: TGTGCCAGCAGCCAAGATCGGGGCGGGACTAACTATGGCTACACCTTC
clone size: NA; V gene: TRBV11-3; D gene: NA; J gene: TRBJ1-1; CDR3 protein: CASSSGTTSKAFF; CDR3 DNA: TGTGCCAGCAGCTCTGGGACGACGTCAAAGGCTTTCTTT
clone size: NA; V gene: TRBV6-4; D gene: NA; J gene: TRBJ1-1; CDR3 protein: CASRPSPVAEAFF; CDR3 DNA: TGTGCCAGCAGACCATCCCCCGTGGCTGAAGCTTTCTTT
clone size: NA; V gene: TRBV7-3; D gene: NA; J gene: TRBJ2-5; CDR3 protein: CASSSRAGQETQYF; CDR3 DNA: TGTGCCAGCAGCTCGAGGGCGGGACAAGAGACCCAGTACTTC
clone size: NA; V gene: TRBV15; D gene: TRBD1; J gene: TRBJ2-3; CDR3 protein: CATSRGQGDGDTQYF; CDR3 DNA: TGTGCCACCAGCAGAGGACAGGGGGATGGAGATACGCAGTATTTT
clone size: NA; V gene: TRBV6-5; D gene: NA; J gene: TRBJ1-4; CDR3 protein: CASSRSATNEKLFF; CDR3 DNA: TGTGCCAGCAGTCGCAGTGCAACTAATGAAAAACTGTTTTTT
clone size: NA; V gene: TRBV7-9; D gene: NA; J gene: TRBJ2-3; CDR3 protein: CASRGTGTDTQYF; CDR3 DNA: TGTGCCAGTCGGGGGACCGGGACAGATACGCAGTATTTT
clone size: NA; V gene: TRBV19; D gene: NA; J gene: TRBJ1-4; CDR3 protein: CASSRPPDNEKLFF; CDR3 DNA: TGTGCCAGTAGTAGGCCCCCAGACAATGAAAAACTGTTTTTT
clone size: NA; V gene: TRBV19; D gene: NA; J gene: TRBJ1-2; CDR3 protein: CASSPNPRQRHYGYTF; CDR3 DNA: TGTGCCAGTAGTCCAAATCCGAGACAGAGACACTATGGCTACACCTTC
clone size: NA; V gene: TRBV27; D gene: TRBD1; J gene: TRBJ2-7; CDR3 protein: CASSLGQGERSYEQYF; CDR3 DNA: TGTGCCAGCAGCCTCGGGCAGGGGGAGAGATCCTACGAGCAGTACTTC
clone size: NA; V gene: TRBV24-1; D gene: NA; J gene: TRBJ2-5; CDR3 protein: CATSDRRQQETQYF; CDR3 DNA: TGTGCCACCAGTGATCGTAGGCAGCAAGAGACCCAGTACTTC
clone size: once; V gene: TRBV19; D gene: TRBD1; J gene: TRBJ1-5; CDR3 protein: CASRPGGQPQHF; CDR3 DNA: TGTGCCAGTAGACCAGGGGGGCAGCCCCAGCATTTT
clone size: once; V gene: TRBV7-6; D gene: NA; J gene: TRBJ1-3; CDR3 protein: CASSPSVGTSGNTIYF; CDR3 DNA: TGTGCCAGCAGCCCCTCAGTAGGAACCTCTGGAAACACCATATATTTT
clone size: NA; V gene: TRBV7-9; D gene: NA; J gene: TRBJ2-2; CDR3 protein: CASSLGRGATGELFF; CDR3 DNA: TGTGCCAGCAGCTTAGGCAGGGGGGCCACCGGGGAGCTGTTTTTT
clone size: once; V gene: TRBV9; D gene: NA; J gene: TRBJ1-2; CDR3 protein: CASSVEQTALYGYTF; CDR3 DNA: TGTGCCAGCAGCGTAGAGCAGACTGCCCTCTATGGCTACACCTTC
clone size: NA; V gene: TRBV5-1; D gene: NA; J gene: TRBJ1-1; CDR3 protein: CASSLIVQGPNTEAFF; CDR3 DNA: TGCGCCAGCAGCTTGATAGTGCAGGGGCCGAACACTGAAGCTTTCTTT
clone size: NA; V gene: TRBV18; D gene: TRBD1; J gene: TRBJ1-2; CDR3 protein: CASSPGQGIWDGYTF; CDR3 DNA: TGTGCCAGCTCTCCGGGACAGGGGATATGGGATGGCTACACCTTC
clone size: NA; V gene: TRBV10-2; D gene: NA; J gene: TRBJ1-3; CDR3 protein: CASSESAASGNTIYF; CDR3 DNA: TGCGCCAGCAGTGAGTCAGCAGCCTCTGGAAACACCATATATTTT
clone size: NA; V gene: TRBV11-2; D gene: TRBD1; J gene: TRBJ2-7; CDR3 protein: CASSSRRDRVLHEQYF; CDR3 DNA: TGTGCCAGCAGCTCACGGAGGGACAGGGTTCTACACGAGCAGTACTTC
clone size: NA; V gene: TRBV4-2; D gene: NA; J gene: TRBJ1-1; CDR3 protein: CASSQTAVTEAFF; CDR3 DNA: TGTGCCAGCAGCCAAACAGCAGTCACTGAAGCTTTCTTT
clone size: NA; V gene: TRBV6-2/TRBV6-3; D gene: TRBD1; J gene: TRBJ1-1; CDR3 protein: CASSVDREAFF; CDR3 DNA: TGTGCCAGCAGCGTGGACAGGGAAGCTTTCTTT
clone size: NA; V gene: TRBV5-4; D gene: NA; J gene: TRBJ2-7; CDR3 protein: CASSLLGTPSYEQYF; CDR3 DNA: TGTGCCAGCAGCTTGTTGGGGACACCCTCCTACGAGCAGTACTTC
clone size: NA; V gene: TRBV15; D gene: NA; J gene: TRBJ2-7; CDR3 protein: CATSRSTYEQYF; CDR3 DNA: TGTGCCACCAGCAGGTCCACCTACGAGCAGTACTTC
clone size: NA; V gene: TRBV29-1; D gene: TRBD1; J gene: TRBJ2-7; CDR3 protein: CSVEHPGQSYEQYF; CDR3 DNA: TGCAGCGTTGAACACCCGGGACAGTCCTACGAGCAGTACTTC
clone size: NA; V gene: TRBV28; D gene: NA; J gene: TRBJ1-5; CDR3 protein: CASSPRRGDNQPQHF; CDR3 DNA: TGTGCCAGCAGCCCTCGACGGGGGGACAATCAGCCCCAGCATTTT
clone size: NA; V gene: TRBV6-5; D gene: TRBD1; J gene: TRBJ1-2; CDR3 protein: CASSPDRGVNYGYTF; CDR3 DNA: TGTGCCAGCAGCCCGGACAGGGGAGTTAACTATGGCTACACCTTC
clone size: NA; V gene: TRBV19; D gene: TRBD1; J gene: TRBJ1-1; CDR3 protein: CATSRQGAVNTEAFF; CDR3 DNA: TGTGCCACTAGTAGACAGGGGGCCGTGAACACTGAAGCTTTCTTT
clone size: once; V gene: TRBV30; D gene: NA; J gene: TRBJ1-5; CDR3 protein: CAWSGGGRNQPQHF; CDR3 DNA: TGTGCCTGGAGTGGCGGGGGCCGCAATCAGCCCCAGCATTTT
clone size: NA; V gene: TRBV9; D gene: NA; J gene: TRBJ1-1; CDR3 protein: CASSVGTQSAAFF; CDR3 DNA: TGTGCCAGCAGCGTAGGGACGCAATCGGCGGCTTTCTTT
clone size: NA; V gene: TRBV2; D gene: TRBD1; J gene: TRBJ2-2; CDR3 protein: CASNGDRGNTGELFF; CDR3 DNA: TGTGCCAGCAACGGAGACAGGGGGAACACCGGGGAGCTGTTTTTT
clone size: once; V gene: TRBV24-1; D gene: TRBD2; J gene: TRBJ2-3; CDR3 protein: CATSDSSGGWYTQYF; CDR3 DNA: TGTGCCACCAGTGATTCCAGCGGGGGTTGGTATACGCAGTATTTT
clone size: NA; V gene: TRBV5-1; D gene: NA; J gene: TRBJ2-7; CDR3 protein: CASSLGGSSYEQYF; CDR3 DNA: TGCGCCAGCAGCTTGGGAGGGTCCAGCTACGAGCAGTACTTC
clone size: NA; V gene: TRBV5-4; D gene: NA; J gene: TRBJ2-2; CDR3 protein: CASLGRGTGELFF; CDR3 DNA: TGTGCCAGCCTCGGACGGGGCACCGGGGAGCTGTTTTTT
clone size: NA; V gene: TRBV5-1; D gene: NA; J gene: TRBJ1-1; CDR3 protein: CASSLGQYGTEAFF; CDR3 DNA: TGCGCCAGCAGCTTAGGACAGTATGGCACTGAAGCTTTCTTT
clone size: NA; V gene: TRBV3-1/TRBV3-2; D gene: TRBD2; J gene: TRBJ2-3; CDR3 protein: CASRPLAGDTDTQYF; CDR3 DNA: TGTGCCAGCAGACCCTTAGCGGGGGACACAGATACGCAGTATTTT
clone size: NA; V gene: TRBV4-3; D gene: TRBD1; J gene: TRBJ1-6; CDR3 protein: CASSQESGQNSPLHF; CDR3 DNA: TGCGCCAGCAGCCAAGAGTCGGGACAGAATTCACCCCTCCACTTT
clone size: once; V gene: TRBV19; D gene: TRBD1; J gene: TRBJ1-2; CDR3 protein: CASSIAGTGDYGYTF; CDR3 DNA: TGTGCCAGTAGTATAGCCGGGACAGGGGACTATGGCTACACCTTC
clone size: NA; V gene: TRBV28; D gene: NA; J gene: TRBJ1-1; CDR3 protein: CASSFRTEGEAFF; CDR3 DNA: TGTGCCAGCAGTTTCCGGACGGAGGGTGAAGCTTTCTTT
clone size: once; V gene: TRBV7-2; D gene: TRBD2; J gene: TRBJ2-3; CDR3 protein: CASSSGTGASGLAGGRF; CDR3 DNA: TGTGCCAGCAGCTCCGGGACAGGGGCTTCGGGACTAGCGGGGGGAAGGTTT
clone size: NA; V gene: TRBV27; D gene: NA; J gene: TRBJ2-5; CDR3 protein: CASSLVSPPAGWLAGETQYF; CDR3 DNA: TGTGCCAGCAGTTTAGTGAGCCCACCGGCAGGGTGGCTAGCAGGGGAGACCCAGTACTTC
clone size: NA; V gene: TRBV3-1/TRBV3-2; D gene: NA; J gene: TRBJ1-2; CDR3 protein: CASSQDPPVPGYTF; CDR3 DNA: TGTGCCAGCAGCCAAGATCCCCCAGTACCTGGCTACACCTTC
clone size: once; V gene: TRBV19; D gene: NA; J gene: TRBJ2-7; CDR3 protein: CASSIGGGEQYF; CDR3 DNA: TGTGCCAGTAGTATAGGGGGAGGCGAGCAGTACTTC
clone size: NA; V gene: TRBV5-1; D gene: TRBD1; J gene: TRBJ1-5; CDR3 protein: CASSSGQGAEPQHF; CDR3 DNA: TGCGCCAGCAGCTCCGGACAGGGTGCGGAGCCCCAGCATTTT
clone size: NA; V gene: TRBV28; D gene: TRBD1; J gene: TRBJ2-1; CDR3 protein: CASLVGTGQYNEQFF; CDR3 DNA: TGTGCCAGCCTTGTGGGGACAGGGCAATACAATGAGCAGTTCTTC
clone size: once; V gene: TRBV7-9; D gene: NA; J gene: TRBJ2-2; CDR3 protein: CASSLVSSRTGELFF; CDR3 DNA: TGTGCCAGCAGCTTAGTTTCCAGTCGCACCGGGGAGCTGTTTTTT
clone size: NA; V gene: TRBV29-1; D gene: TRBD2; J gene: TRBJ2-7; CDR3 protein: CSVGGSSYEQYF; CDR3 DNA: TGCAGCGTCGGGGGGAGCTCCTACGAGCAGTACTTC
clone size: once; V gene: TRBV7-8; D gene: NA; J gene: TRBJ1-1; CDR3 protein: CASSTGTANTEAFF; CDR3 DNA: TGTGCCAGCAGCACGGGGACGGCGAACACTGAAGCTTTCTTT
clone size: NA; V gene: TRBV5-4; D gene: NA; J gene: TRBJ2-5; CDR3 protein: CASSLTPLAGETQYF; CDR3 DNA: TGTGCCAGCAGCTTGACCCCACTAGCCGGAGAGACCCAGTACTTC
clone size: NA; V gene: TRBV7-2; D gene: TRBD1; J gene: TRBJ2-2; CDR3 protein: CASRRQGLNTGELFF; CDR3 DNA: TGTGCCAGCAGGAGACAGGGATTGAACACCGGGGAGCTGTTTTTT